This T cell receptor beta chain was identified in a study of identical twins. The CDR3 totals 15 residues. Germline CDR1 is SEHNR and CDR2 is FQNEAQ (reference sequence). With V trimmed by 5 bases and J by 0 bases, 6 bases remained unmatched. MiXCR was run by TCRdb on the 5' RACE reads, yielding one entry per CDR3 protein. The sample includes hundreds of thousands of distinct CDR3 sequences, roughly 6% of them seen just once. This clonotype was seen more than once but under ten times. Sequenced input: naive T cells sorted from blood. The V and J genes are TRBV7-9 and TRBJ1-2; TRBD1 agrees at 7 bases. This sequence originates from a man aged 18 to 30 in good health. As DNA, the CDR3 is TGTGCCAGCAGCCCGACAGGGTATACTAACTATGGCTACACCTTC. Its translation: CASSPTGYTNYGYTF.